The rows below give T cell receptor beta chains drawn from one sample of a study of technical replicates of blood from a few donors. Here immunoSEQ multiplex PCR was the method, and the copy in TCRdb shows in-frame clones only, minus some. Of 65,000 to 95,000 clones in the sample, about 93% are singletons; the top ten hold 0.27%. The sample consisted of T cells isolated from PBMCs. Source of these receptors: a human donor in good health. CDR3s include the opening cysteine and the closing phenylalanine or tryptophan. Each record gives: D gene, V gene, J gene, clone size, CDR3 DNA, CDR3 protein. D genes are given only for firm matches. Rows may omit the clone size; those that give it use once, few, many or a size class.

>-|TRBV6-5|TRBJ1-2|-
TGTGCCAGCAGCCGGGGACTGAACTATGGCTACACCTTC
CASSRGLNYGYTF
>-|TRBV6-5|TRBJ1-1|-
TGTGCCAGCAGTTACGGAGGGTTGAACACTGAAGCTTTCTTT
CASSYGGLNTEAFF
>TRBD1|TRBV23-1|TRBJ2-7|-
TGCGCCAGCAGTCAATGGACAGGGGCCTACGAGCAGTACTTC
CASSQWTGAYEQYF
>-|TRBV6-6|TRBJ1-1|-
TGTGCCAGCAGTTACCGCGGGAACACTGAAGCTTTCTTT
CASSYRGNTEAFF
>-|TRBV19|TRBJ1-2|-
TGTGCCAGTAGTCCGAGCGGCGGGCGCAGGGGCTACACCTTC
CASSPSGGRRGYTF
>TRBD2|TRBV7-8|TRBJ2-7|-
TGTGCCAGCAGCGCTCGTCTAGCGGGAGGGGACTACGAGCAGTACTTC
CASSARLAGGDYEQYF
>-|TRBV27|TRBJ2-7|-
TGTGCCAGCAGTGTCCGGGACTTATCCCCCTACGAGCAGTACTTC
CASSVRDLSPYEQYF
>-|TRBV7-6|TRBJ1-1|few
TGTGCCAGCAGTTCTAGGGGAGGAGAAGCTTTCTTT
CASSSRGGEAFF
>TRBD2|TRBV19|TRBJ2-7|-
TGTGCCAGTAGTATGTGGGCGGGAGGGTTGTACGAGCAGTACTTC
CASSMWAGGLYEQYF
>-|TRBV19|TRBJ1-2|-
TGTGCCAGTAGTATTCCCAGGGAACAGCACTATGGCTACACCTTC
CASSIPREQHYGYTF
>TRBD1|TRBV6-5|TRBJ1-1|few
TGTGCCAGCAGGACCCAAACAGGGGCTGAAGCTTTCTTT
CASRTQTGAEAFF
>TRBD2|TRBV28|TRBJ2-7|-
TGTGCCAGCAGCTCACCCCGGGGGGTGGGGTACGAGCAGTACTTC
CASSSPRGVGYEQYF
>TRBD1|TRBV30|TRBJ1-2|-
TGTGCCTGGACGACAGGGAATGGCTACACCTTC
CAWTTGNGYTF
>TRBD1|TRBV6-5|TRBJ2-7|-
TGTGCCAGCACCCACCGGGACAGGGGTTCCTACGAGCAGTACTTC
CASTHRDRGSYEQYF
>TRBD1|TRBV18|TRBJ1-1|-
TGTGCCAGCTCATTGGACAGGATAACTTTCTTT
CASSLDRITFF
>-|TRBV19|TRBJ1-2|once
TGTGCCAGTCTTGACAGGTTGGCGTCTGGCTACACCTTC
CASLDRLASGYTF
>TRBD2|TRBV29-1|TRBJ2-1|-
TGCAGCGTTGAAGATCACGAGGGACTAGCTTACAATGAGCAGTTCTTC
CSVEDHEGLAYNEQFF
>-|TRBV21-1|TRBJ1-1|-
TGTGCCAGCAGCGGCGGGGCAAGGGTGGAGCTCATGAACACTGAAGCTTTCTTT
CASSGGARVELMNTEAFF
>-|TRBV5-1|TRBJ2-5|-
TGCGCCAGCAGTATGGGGACATTCGAAGAGACCCAGTACTTC
CASSMGTFEETQYF
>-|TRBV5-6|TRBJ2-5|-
TGTGCCAGCAGCTTGTATCCCTCAGGGGAGACCCAGTACTTC
CASSLYPSGETQYF
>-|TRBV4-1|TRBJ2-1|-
TGCGCCAGCAGCCAAGGCCGGCGGGACGTAATGAGAGGGGAGCAGTTCTTC
CASSQGRRDVMRGEQFF
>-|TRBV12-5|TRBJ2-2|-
TGTGCTAGTGGGCTGACATCGAACACCGGGGAGCTGTTTTTT
CASGLTSNTGELFF
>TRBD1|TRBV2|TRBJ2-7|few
TGTGCCAGCAGGGACAGGACAGGGGTTTACGAGCAGTACTTC
CASRDRTGVYEQYF
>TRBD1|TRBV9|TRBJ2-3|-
TGTGCCAGCAGCGTCTCAGGGGGATCGCAGTATTTT
CASSVSGGSQYF
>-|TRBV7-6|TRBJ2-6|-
TGTGCCAGCAGCTCCCGATACAACTCTGGGGCCAACGTCCTGACTTTC
CASSSRYNSGANVLTF
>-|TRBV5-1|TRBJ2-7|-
TGCGCCAGCAGCTTGGAGTATTTCGACAATCTTTACGAGCAGTACTTC
CASSLEYFDNLYEQYF
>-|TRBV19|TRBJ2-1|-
TGTGCCAGTAGTGGCCGGGAGTACTTCAACAATGAGCAGTTCTTC
CASSGREYFNNEQFF
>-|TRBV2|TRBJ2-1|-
TGTGCCAGCAGTGGGCTAGCAAATGAGCAGTTCTTC
CASSGLANEQFF
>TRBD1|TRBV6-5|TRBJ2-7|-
TGTGCCAGCAGTTACTCTAGACAGGGAGAAGGCGAGCAGTACTTC
CASSYSRQGEGEQYF
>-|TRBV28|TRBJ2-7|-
TGTGCCAGCAGCGTCGAGGGAGGCATTCTCTCCTACGAGCAGTACTTC
CASSVEGGILSYEQYF
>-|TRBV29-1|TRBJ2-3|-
TGCAGCGTTCCTTGGGAGAGCACAGATACGCAGTATTTT
CSVPWESTDTQYF
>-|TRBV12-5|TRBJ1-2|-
TGTGCTAGTGGTTTACAGGAAAACTATGGCTACACCTTC
CASGLQENYGYTF
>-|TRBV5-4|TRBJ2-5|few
TGTGCCAGCAGCTTGGCTCCCCCAGAGACCCAGTACTTC
CASSLAPPETQYF
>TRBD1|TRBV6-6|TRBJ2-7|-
TGTGCCAGCAGTAAGACGGACAGGGGTAAAGAGCAGTACTTC
CASSKTDRGKEQYF
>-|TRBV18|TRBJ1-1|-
TGTGCCAGCTCACCACTTGACCAATGGGGGGCTGAAGCTTTCTTT
CASSPLDQWGAEAFF
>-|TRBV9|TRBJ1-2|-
TGTGCCAGCAGCCGTCTTGATACAGCTAACTATGGCTACACCTTC
CASSRLDTANYGYTF
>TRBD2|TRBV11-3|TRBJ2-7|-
TGTGCCAGCAGCCCGATAGGTGCGGGGGACTACGAGCAGTACTTC
CASSPIGAGDYEQYF
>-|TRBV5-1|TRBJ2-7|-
TGCGCCAGCAGGTTAGATGGCTACGAGCAGTACTTC
CASRLDGYEQYF
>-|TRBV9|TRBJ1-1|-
TGTGCCAGCTCGCAGGGTTATACTGAAGCTTTCTTT
CASSQGYTEAFF
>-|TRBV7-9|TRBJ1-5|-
TGTGCCAGCAGCTTCCCAGGGCCGGGTCAGCCCCAGCATTTT
CASSFPGPGQPQHF
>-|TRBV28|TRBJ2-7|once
TGTGCCAGCTCGGGTAGAGAGCAGTACTTC
CASSGREQYF
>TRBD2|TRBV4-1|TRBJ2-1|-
TGCGCCAGCAGCCTCGTAGCGGGGGGCCTTAGCAATGAGCAGTTCTTC
CASSLVAGGLSNEQFF
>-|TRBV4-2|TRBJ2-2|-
TGTGCCAGCAGCCAAGGTTGGCAGAACACCGGGGAGCTGTTTTTT
CASSQGWQNTGELFF
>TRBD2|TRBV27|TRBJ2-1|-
TGTGCCAGCAGTTTAGCGGCTAGCGGTTACAATGAGCAGTTCTTC
CASSLAASGYNEQFF
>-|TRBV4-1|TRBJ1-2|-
TGCGCCAGCAGCCAATTAGACGGGGGGCCCTATGGCTACACCTTC
CASSQLDGGPYGYTF
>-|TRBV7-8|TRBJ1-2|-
TGTGCCAGCAGCTTCGCCCCAGGGGTCTATGGCTACACCTTC
CASSFAPGVYGYTF
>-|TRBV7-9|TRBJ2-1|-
TGTGCCAGCAGTTACGGGAGTGGCTCCTACAATGAGCAGTTCTTC
CASSYGSGSYNEQFF
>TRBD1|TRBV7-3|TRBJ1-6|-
TGTGCCAGCAGCTTAGGGACAGGGATTAATTCACCCCTCCACTTT
CASSLGTGINSPLHF
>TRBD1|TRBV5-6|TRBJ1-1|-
TGTGCCAGCAGCCGCTACAGGGGCCTGAACACTGAAGCTTTCTTT
CASSRYRGLNTEAFF
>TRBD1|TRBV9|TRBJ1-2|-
TGTGCCAGCAGCGGGGGACAGGGGGCAAGAAATGGCTACACCTTC
CASSGGQGARNGYTF
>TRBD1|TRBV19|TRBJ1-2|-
TGTGCCAGTAGTACGGGACAGGGGGCACGGTATGGCTACACCTTC
CASSTGQGARYGYTF
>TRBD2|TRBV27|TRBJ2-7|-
TGTGCCAGCAGCCGTTCTAGCGGGGGCCACGAGCAGTACTTC
CASSRSSGGHEQYF
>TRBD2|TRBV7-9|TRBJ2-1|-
TGTGCCAGCAGCACGGGACTAGCGGAAGGGAATGAGCAGTTCTTC
CASSTGLAEGNEQFF